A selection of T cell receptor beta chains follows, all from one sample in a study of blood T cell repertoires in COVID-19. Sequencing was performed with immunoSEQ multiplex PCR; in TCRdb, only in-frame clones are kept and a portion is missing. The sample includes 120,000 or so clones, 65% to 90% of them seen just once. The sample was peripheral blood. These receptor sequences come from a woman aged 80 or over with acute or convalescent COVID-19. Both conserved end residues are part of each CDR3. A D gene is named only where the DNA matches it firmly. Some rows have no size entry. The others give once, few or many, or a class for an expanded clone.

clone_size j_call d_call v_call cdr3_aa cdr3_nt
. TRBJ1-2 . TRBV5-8 CASSWEASPTYGYTF TGTGCCAGCAGCTGGGAGGCCAGCCCAACCTATGGCTACACCTTC
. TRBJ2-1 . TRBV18 CASSPPPQQLPNEQFF TGTGCCAGCTCACCACCTCCACAGCAGCTCCCCAATGAGCAGTTCTTC
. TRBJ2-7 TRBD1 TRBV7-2 CASSTQGYEQYF TGTGCCAGCAGCACACAGGGGTACGAGCAGTACTTC
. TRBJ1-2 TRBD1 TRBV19 CASSRDRGASNYGYTF TGTGCCAGTAGCAGGGACAGGGGAGCGTCTAACTATGGCTACACCTTC
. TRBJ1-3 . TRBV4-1 CASSQDGGIRNTIYF TGCGCCAGCAGCCAAGACGGCGGGATCCGAAACACCATATATTTT
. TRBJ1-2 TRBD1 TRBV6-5 CASSNRDRRYGYTF TGTGCCAGCAGCAACCGGGACAGGCGTTATGGCTACACCTTC
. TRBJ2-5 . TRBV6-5 CASGPKETQYF TGTGCCAGTGGCCCGAAAGAGACCCAGTACTTC
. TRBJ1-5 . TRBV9 CASSASVGNQPQHF TGTGCCAGCAGCGCATCCGTAGGCAATCAGCCCCAGCATTTT
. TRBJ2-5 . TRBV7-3 CASSQGFGETQYF TGTGCCAGCTCACAGGGATTTGGGGAGACCCAGTACTTC
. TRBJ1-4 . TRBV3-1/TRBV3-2 CASSQDSREKLFF TGTGCCAGCAGCCAAGATTCGAGGGAAAAACTGTTTTTT
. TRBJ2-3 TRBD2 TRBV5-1 CASSLLLDAGVTDTQYF TGCGCCAGCAGCTTGTTGTTGGACGCGGGGGTCACAGATACGCAGTATTTT
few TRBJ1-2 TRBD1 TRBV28 CASSLYTGEGYTF TGTGCCAGCAGTTTATATACAGGGGAAGGCTACACCTTC
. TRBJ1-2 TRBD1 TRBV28 CASRSGTAINYGYTF TGTGCCAGCAGATCCGGGACAGCAATTAACTATGGCTACACCTTC
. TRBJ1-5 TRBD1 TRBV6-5 CASNRGQGDQPQHF TGTGCCAGCAATAGGGGACAGGGAGATCAGCCCCAGCATTTT
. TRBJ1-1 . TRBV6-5 CASSSMPGGRNTEAFF TGTGCCAGCAGTTCCATGCCCGGCGGAAGGAACACTGAAGCTTTCTTT
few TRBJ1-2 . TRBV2 CASRVQGYGYTF TGTGCCAGCAGGGTACAGGGATATGGCTACACCTTC
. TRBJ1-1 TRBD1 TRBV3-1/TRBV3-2 CASSPQGMNTEAFF TGTGCCAGCAGCCCACAGGGGATGAACACTGAAGCTTTCTTT
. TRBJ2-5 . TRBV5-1 CASTRTSQETQYF TGCGCCAGCACCCGGACATCACAAGAGACCCAGTACTTC
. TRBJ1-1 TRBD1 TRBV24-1 CATSDTGTGEGAFF TGTGCCACCAGTGATACCGGGACAGGGGAAGGAGCTTTCTTT
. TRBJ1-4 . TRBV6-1 CASSEPRTNEKLFF TGTGCCAGCAGTGAACCCAGGACTAATGAAAAACTGTTTTTT
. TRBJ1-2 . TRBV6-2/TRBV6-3 CASSSAGYGYTF TGTGCCAGCAGTTCGGCAGGCTATGGCTACACCTTC
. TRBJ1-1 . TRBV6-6 CASNPGALNTEAFF TGTGCCAGCAACCCAGGGGCCCTAAACACTGAAGCTTTCTTT
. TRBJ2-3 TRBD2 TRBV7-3 CASSPIAGGLVTTDTQYF TGTGCCAGCAGCCCAATAGCGGGGGGGCTGGTAACCACAGATACGCAGTATTTT
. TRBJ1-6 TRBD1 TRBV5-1 CASSWSPSDRALHF TGCGCCAGCAGCTGGAGCCCCTCCGACAGGGCCCTCCACTTT
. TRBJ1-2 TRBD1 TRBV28 CASGAPNAGTGVGGYTF TGTGCCAGCGGAGCTCCGAATGCCGGGACAGGGGTAGGCGGCTACACCTTC
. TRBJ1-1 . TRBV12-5 CASGLRGASTEAFF TGTGCTAGTGGGCTCCGCGGCGCGTCCACTGAAGCTTTCTTT
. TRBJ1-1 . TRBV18 CASSPRAGALDTEAFF TGTGCCAGCTCACCACGGGCAGGGGCGTTGGACACTGAAGCTTTCTTT
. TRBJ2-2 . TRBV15 CATKITNTGELFF TGTGCCACCAAGATAACTAACACCGGGGAGCTGTTTTTT
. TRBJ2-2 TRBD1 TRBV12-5 CASGRQGAPNTGELFF TGTGCTAGTGGCCGCCAGGGGGCGCCGAACACCGGGGAGCTGTTTTTT
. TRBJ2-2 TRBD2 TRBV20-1 CSASSGTSGGAHTGELFF TGCAGTGCTAGTAGCGGAACTAGCGGGGGGGCACACACCGGGGAGCTGTTTTTT
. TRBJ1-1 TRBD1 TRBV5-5 CASSFDRGLTEAFF TGTGCCAGCAGCTTTGACAGGGGATTAACTGAAGCTTTCTTT
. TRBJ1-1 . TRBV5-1 CASSPGQVNTEAFF TGCGCCAGCAGCCCGGGACAAGTGAACACTGAAGCTTTCTTT
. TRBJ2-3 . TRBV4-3 CASSQETVTDTQYF TGCGCCAGCAGCCAAGAGACAGTCACAGATACGCAGTATTTT
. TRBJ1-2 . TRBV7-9 CASRQRDSYTF TGTGCCAGCAGACAGCGGGACAGCTACACCTTC
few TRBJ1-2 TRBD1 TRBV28 CASRPGQSYGYTF TGTGCCAGCAGACCGGGACAGTCCTATGGCTACACCTTC
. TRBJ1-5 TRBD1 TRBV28 CASSTLSTGRGNQPQHF TGTGCCAGCAGTACGCTGTCGACAGGGCGTGGCAATCAGCCCCAGCATTTT
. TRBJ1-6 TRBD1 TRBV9 CASSARDSYFSYNSPLHF TGTGCCAGCAGCGCCCGGGACAGTTACTTCTCCTATAATTCACCCCTCCACTTT
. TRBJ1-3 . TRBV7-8 CASIPTGILGNTIYF TGTGCCAGCATCCCTACAGGGATCCTTGGAAACACCATATATTTT